This T cell receptor (beta chain) came from a study of spatial heterogeneity in lung cancer. Background on the study: The study sequenced follow-up PBMC samples when they were available, at a median of approximately 2 years after resection. General observations from the study: The study found ubiquitous expanded tumor TCRs in blood more at resection than follow-up.

The time point denotes: blood at routine non-recurrence follow-up after resection. Material for sequencing was whole RNA from tumor, nontumor lung or frozen PBMC, left unsorted. This clonotype was found many times. Its specificity is unknown. TCRdb re-analysed the 5' RACE reads in MiXCR, keeping a single row per CDR3 protein. The table has approximately 56,000 distinct CDR3 sequences, 7.4% seen once; the top ten hold 35%. The germline gives CDR1 SGHTA, CDR2 FQGNSA. With 5 bases clipped from V and 4 bases from J, the junction kept 4 bases outside the gene matches. The CDR3 extends over 14 amino acids. Material: PBMCs, obtained at follow-up. The TCR comes from a female donor with early-stage non-small cell lung cancer. The chain recombines TRBV7-2 with TRBJ2-1, with 8 bases that match TRBD1. As DNA, the CDR3 is TGTGCCAGCAGCGAGGACAGGGTTTACAATGAGCAGTTCTTC. Its protein is CASSEDRVYNEQFF.